This T cell receptor (beta chain) was captured by sequencing in a study of metastatic and nonmetastatic thyroid tumors. Authors' data handling: Clinicopathological groups of papillary thyroid cancer showed CDR3 differences that were used to build a distant-metastasis classifier. MiXCR was used by TCRdb to re-call the PCR reads. It is TCRdb's table, rather than the study itself, that gives the V and J calls and clone size. The table records approximately 12,000 clones, around 30% of them present only once. This clone has ten or more counts. The CDR3 runs to 17 residues. Germline V lookup: CDR1 SGHVS, CDR2 FNYEAQ. The junction had 9 bases not matched to a gene; V was cut back by 0 bases and J by 2 bases. No patient had received any treatment before thyroid surgery.

The receptor was derived from a female donor with papillary thyroid cancer or a benign thyroid nodule (not recorded which). Some clones in this sample may be carry-over from other donors' samples. The sample consisted of tumor tissue. This rearrangement joins TRBV7-6 to TRBJ2-5, with 7 bases identical to TRBD1. CDR3 sequence: CASSLAQGTATQETQYF. The CDR3 bases are TGTGCCAGCAGCTTAGCGCAGGGGACAGCTACGCAAGAGACCCAGTACTTC.